What follows describes a single TCR beta chain. The J segment lost 4 bases and the V segment lost 5 bases, leaving 10 bases of the junction unmatched. This CDR3 is 17 amino acids long. Germline-derived CDR1 and CDR2 are SEHNR and FQNEAQ (reference sequence). Sequencing used immunoSEQ v3. Using immunoSEQ multiplex PCR, the repertoire was profiled, and TCRdb retains in-frame clones only, with some absent. In the table there are about 46,000 clones, 65% to 90% of which are singletons. These data originate in a study of TIL therapy for anti-PD-1-resistant metastatic lung cancer. Study-wide context: Median tumor PD-L1 proportion score was about 5.9%. Half of patients were current or former smokers.

Regarding time point: pre-treatment sample, taken before nivolumab and TIL therapy. The TCR comes from a person between 25 and 79 years old with non-small cell lung cancer. The sequences come from blood, collected at baseline. The chain employs TRBV7-9 and TRBJ2-4; the match to TRBD2 covers 11 bases. CDR3 DNA sequence: TGTGCCAGCAGCCCCGGACTAGCGGGTACTTATAAAAACATTCAGTACTTC. It specifies CASSPGLAGTYKNIQYF.